The 32 T cell receptor beta chains below come from one sample, sequenced in a study of T cell responses to AZD1222 COVID-19 vaccine. Generated by immunoSEQ multiplex PCR, the TCRdb table keeps only in-frame clones and is missing some. The repertoire has 90,000 to 150,000 clones, around 93% of them found once; the top ten carry 7.9%. This specimen was peripheral blood, taken 28 days after the second AZD1222 dose. All receptors come from an adult who received the AZD1222 COVID-19 vaccine.

This clone showed up many times. The chain combines TRBV6-5 with TRBJ1-1, with D maybe TRBD1 (5 bases). The CDR3 has 16 residues. V lost 4 bases to trimming and J lost 3 bases, with 18 bases between them. Germline CDR1 is MNHEY and CDR2 is SVGAGI. DNA of the CDR3: TGTGCCAGCAGTTTGGGGGGATTGGTTGGGTACACTGAAGCTTTCTTT. This codes for CASSLGGLVGYTEAFF.

The chain links TRBV24-1 to TRBJ1-2, with TRBD1 matching over 8 bases. Germline-derived CDR1 and CDR2 are KGHDR and SFDVKD. The CDR3 totals 17 residues. The V segment lost 2 bases and the J segment 4 bases; nucleotides outside the gene matches: 11. The DNA for the CDR3 is TGTGCCACCAGTGATTCCCGTGGACAGGGAAGACGCTATGGCTACACCTTC. As protein: CATSDSRGQGRRYGYTF.

This clone was seen many times. The chain links TRBV6-1 to TRBJ2-2; tentatively, D is TRBD1 or TRBD2 (5 bases each). The CDR3 sequence is 15 residues long. CDR1 is MNHNS, CDR2 SASEGT, per germline. Trimming pared 2 bases from V and 5 bases from J, leaving 12 bases between. CDR3 region: CASSEMIGETGELFF. The CDR3 DNA follows: TGTGCCAGCAGTGAAATGATAGGGGAGACCGGGGAGCTGTTTTTT.

This rearrangement joins TRBV9 to TRBJ2-4; 10 bases are a match to TRBD2. J was trimmed by 9 bases and V by 2 bases; bases with no gene match: 5. The CDR3 covers 14 residues. CDR1 is SGDLS and CDR2 is YYNGEE in the germline V gene. The CDR3 here is CASSVGVAGGIQYF. Here the CDR3 DNA reads TGTGCCAGCAGCGTGGGAGTAGCGGGGGGCATTCAGTACTTC. Complete variable domain (other parts from reference TRBV9 and TRBJ2-4): DSGVTQTPKHLITATGQRVTLRCSPRSGDLSVYWYQQSLDQGLQFLIQYYNGEERAKGNILERFSAQQFPDLHSELNLSSLELGDSALYFCASSVGVAGGIQYFGAGTRLSVL.

This sequence joins TRBV29-1 and TRBJ2-1; D remains unclear. V was cut by 3 bases and J by 3 bases, with 15 bases left in between. From germline, CDR1 is SQVTM and CDR2 ANQGSEA. This CDR3 has 15 amino acids. The CDR3 DNA is TGCAGCGTTGATCGTCCGGATGCCTACTACAATGAGCAGTTCTTC. Residues: CSVDRPDAYYNEQFF.

V usage is TRBV4-2 and J usage is TRBJ2-5, with D perhaps TRBD1 (5 bases). Germline V lookup: CDR1 LGHNA, CDR2 YNFKEQ. The CDR3 runs 16 residues. Trimming removed 4 bases at V and 4 bases at J, with 19 bases between. CDR3 bases: TGTGCCAGCAGCCTCACATCGGGCAGGGAAGGAGAGACCCAGTACTTC. Protein sequence: CASSLTSGREGETQYF.

CDR3 coding DNA: TGTGCCAGCAGTGAGTCAGGTTTGCTCGGGGAGCTGTTTTTT. Protein product: CASSESGLLGELFF. The chain uses TRBV28 and TRBJ2-2; D remains ambiguous. Germline V gene data show CDR1 as MDHEN and CDR2 as SYDVKM. Trimming pared 5 bases from V and 7 bases from J, leaving 14 bases between. CDR3 length: 14 amino acids. Full variable domain (rest looked up from reference TRBV28 and TRBJ2-2): DVKVTQSSRYLVKRTGEKVFLECVQDMDHENMFWYRQDPGLGLRLIYFSYDVKMKEKGDIPEGYSVSREKKERFSLILESASTNQTSMYLCASSESGLLGELFFGEGSRLTVL.

This clone was detected only once. The rearrangement joins TRBV7-9 to TRBJ1-2, with no clear D. This CDR3 spans 11 amino acids. Trimming shortened V by 11 bases and J by 4 bases, and 11 bases separated the two germline ends. Germline V gene lookup returns CDR1 SEHNR and CDR2 FQNEAQ (reference sequence). The DNA of the CDR3 is TGTGCCCGCCTTGTTTTCTATGGCTACACCTTC. This gives the protein CARLVFYGYTF.

The chain recombines TRBV5-1 with TRBJ2-1, with D maybe TRBD1 (6 bases). The germline CDR1 and CDR2 sequences are SGHRS and YFSETQ. Deletions cut 2 bases from V and 3 bases from J, with 15 bases between. CDR3 size: 16 residues. This chain's CDR3 is CASSFLPGANYNEQFF. DNA of the CDR3: TGCGCCAGCAGCTTCCTCCCAGGGGCCAACTACAATGAGCAGTTCTTC.

This chain links TRBV27 with TRBJ2-7, with 10 nucleotides matching TRBD1. Germline CDR1 is MNHEY and CDR2 is SMNVEV (reference sequence). This CDR3 contains 15 residues. The J segment lost 4 bases and the V segment lost 5 bases, leaving 8 bases of the junction unmatched. This CDR3 reads CASSRGTGAVYEQYF. CDR3 bases: TGTGCCAGCAGTAGGGGGACAGGGGCCGTTTACGAGCAGTACTTC.

The J gene is TRBJ2-7, the V gene TRBV28; maybe TRBD2 (5 bases). V was pared by 5 bases and J by 3 bases, with 5 bases between. The CDR3 runs to 11 residues. The V gene's germline CDR1 is MDHEN and CDR2 SYDVKM. The CDR3, as DNA: TGTGCCAGCAGTGGGAGCTACGAGCAGTACTTC. Protein product: CASSGSYEQYF.

The chain joins TRBV30 to TRBJ1-2; no clear D gene. Germline V gene data show CDR1 as GTSNPN and CDR2 as SVGIG (reference sequence). The CDR3 has 13 amino acids. Trimming took off 0 bases at V and 8 bases at J, with 13 bases between the two ends. CDR3 DNA sequence: TGTGCCTGGAGTGTAATTCGAGTCTGCGGCTACACCTTC. Encoded protein: CAWSVIRVCGYTF.

The chain employs TRBV27 and TRBJ2-1; D not certain. The germline CDR1 and CDR2 sequences are MNHEY and SMNVEV (reference sequence). V lost 6 bases, J lost 16 bases, and 19 bases lay in between. The CDR3 is made up of 12 amino acids. CDR3: CASSSLAGLCFF. In DNA, the CDR3 is TGTGCCAGCAGCTCTTTAGCCGGGTTATGTTTCTTC.

The chain employs TRBV28 and TRBJ1-2, with TRBD1 matching over 7 bases. Germline CDR1 and CDR2: MDHEN and SYDVKM. The CDR3 runs to 12 residues. V lost 7 bases, J lost 4 bases, and 3 bases stayed unmatched. The CDR3 spells CASIRTGYGYTF. The CDR3 coding sequence is TGTGCCAGCATAAGGACAGGCTATGGCTACACCTTC.

This chain uses TRBV5-4 with TRBJ1-1, with unresolved D. Trimming cost V 4 bases and J 7 bases, with 23 bases left between them. Germline-derived CDR1 and CDR2 are SGHNT and YYREEE (reference sequence). The CDR3 consists of 16 residues. The CDR3 loop reads CASSQRHLPRGREAFF. CDR3 sequence (DNA): TGTGCCAGCAGCCAACGACACCTGCCTCGTGGACGTGAAGCTTTCTTT.

The chain recombines TRBV15 with TRBJ2-7; D gene uncertain. The germline V gene has CDR1 LNHNV and CDR2 YYDKDF (reference sequence). The CDR3 runs to 13 residues. The ends were cut back, 0 bases at V and 6 bases at J, with 9 bases in the middle. CDR3 sequence: CATSRDTMGEQYF. CDR3 nucleotides: TGTGCCACCAGCAGAGATACAATGGGCGAGCAGTACTTC.

This rearrangement joins TRBV19 to TRBJ1-1; 8 bases agree with TRBD1. Germline V gene data show CDR1 as LNHDA and CDR2 as SQIVND (reference sequence). Losses at the gene ends were 3 bases for V and 6 bases for J; bases not matched to a gene: 3. The CDR3 totals 13 residues. CDR3 DNA: TGTGCCAGTAGTATGGACAGGGTCGCTGAAGCTTTCTTT. It yields the protein CASSMDRVAEAFF.

CDR3 sequence reads: CASSPAPGAGNTIYF. The CDR3 DNA sequence: TGTGCCAGCAGTCCGGCCCCCGGGGCTGGAAACACCATATATTTT. J is TRBJ1-3 and V is TRBV6-5; D gene ambiguous. With 5 bases removed from V and 2 bases from J, the gap between germline ends came to 13 bases. The V gene's germline CDR1 is MNHEY and CDR2 SVGAGI. This CDR3 is 15 amino acids long.

This clone appeared a few times. This sequence joins TRBV9 and TRBJ1-1; 7 bases are shared with TRBD1. The germline CDR1 and CDR2 sequences are SGDLS and YYNGEE. There are 14 residues in the CDR3. Trimming at V came to 0 bases and at J to 7 bases, leaving 6 bases not matched to a gene. CDR3 in DNA: TGTGCCAGCAGCGTAGCGACAGGGAGCTATGAAGCTTTCTTT. Translation: CASSVATGSYEAFF.

The rearrangement uses TRBV18 and TRBJ2-7, with D hard to call. The CDR3 is 14 amino acids. Trimming took off 2 bases at V and 0 bases at J, with 8 bases between the two ends. Per the germline V gene, CDR1 is KGHSH and CDR2 is LQKENI. CDR3 sequence (DNA): TGTGCCAGCTCACCAGCAGCCCGCTCCTACGAGCAGTACTTC. Amino acid sequence: CASSPAARSYEQYF.

The V gene is TRBV19, the J gene TRBJ2-3; 7 nucleotides line up with TRBD1. In germline, CDR1 is LNHDA, CDR2 SQIVND (reference sequence). The length of the CDR3 is 16 residues. The trim removed 4 bases at V and 2 bases at J, leaving 9 bases unmatched. CDR3 bases: TGTGCCAGTAGTACCTCGGGACAGCGACTCACAGATACGCAGTATTTT. Its protein is CASSTSGQRLTDTQYF. The full variable domain, completed using reference TRBV19 and TRBJ2-3, is DGGITQSPKYLFRKEGQNVTLSCEQNLNHDAMYWYRQDPGQGLRLIYYSQIVNDFQKGDIAEGYSVSREKKESFPLTVTSAQKNPTAFYLCASSTSGQRLTDTQYFGPGTRLTVL.

The chain combines TRBV3-1 (or the pseudogene TRBV3-2) with TRBJ1-3; D remains unclear. The V and J ends lost 4 bases and 14 bases respectively, with 15 bases between them. The CDR3 is 12 residues long. The germline V gene has CDR1 LGHDT and CDR2 YNNKEL (reference sequence). CDR3 DNA: TGTGCCAGCAGCCCGGACGAATGCGAACTATATTTT. Its translation is CASSPDECELYF.

This chain links TRBV7-9 with TRBJ2-5; 9 bases fit TRBD2. The CDR3 is 15 residues long. Germline CDR1 SEHNR, CDR2 FQNEAQ (reference sequence). The ends lost 6 bases at V and 5 bases at J; junction bases unmatched: 10. CDR3 sequence reads: CASSALAGVTETQYF. In nucleotides, the CDR3 is TGTGCCAGCAGTGCGTTAGCGGGAGTCACCGAGACCCAGTACTTC.

This chain joins TRBV11-2 and TRBJ1-1; 8 nucleotides align to TRBD1. The CDR3 contains 16 residues. V gave up 4 bases and J gave up 2 bases; unmatched junction bases: 9. Germline V gene sequence: CDR1 SGHAT, CDR2 FQNNGV. Here the CDR3 DNA reads TGTGCCAGCAGCTCAGGACGCAGGGGGCCTAACACTGAAGCTTTCTTT. Amino acids: CASSSGRRGPNTEAFF.

This clone was counted between two and nine times. The chain recombines TRBV5-6 with TRBJ2-3; 10 nucleotides align to TRBD2. Germline trimming cut 4 bases from V and 1 base from J; bases unmatched to any gene: 6. The CDR3 runs 16 residues. Germline V gives CDR1 SGHDT, CDR2 YYEEEE. As DNA, the CDR3 is TGTGCCAGCAGCCCGTCCCTAGCGGGAGGCACAGATACGCAGTATTTT. It codes for CASSPSLAGGTDTQYF.

The rearrangement links TRBV5-1 to TRBJ1-6; D unclear. Trimming stripped 0 bases from V and 0 bases from J, with 10 bases between. CDR3 length: 17 amino acids. The germline V gene encodes CDR1 SGHRS and CDR2 YFSETQ. CDR3: CASSLGQMSSYNSPLHF. DNA for the CDR3: TGCGCCAGCAGCTTGGGACAAATGAGCTCCTATAATTCACCCCTCCACTTT.

V is TRBV2 and J is TRBJ1-4; D is possibly TRBD1 (5 bases). The CDR3 sequence is 14 residues long. Trimming took 4 bases from V and 5 from J, leaving 11 bases between them. Germline V gives CDR1 SNHLY, CDR2 FYNNEI. The CDR3 region has the DNA TGTGCCAGCAGTGGAAGGACAAAGAATGAAAAACTGTTTTTT. Amino acids: CASSGRTKNEKLFF.

V and J are TRBV10-3 and TRBJ1-1; D might be TRBD1 (5 bases). This CDR3 has 14 residues. The V end was cut by 6 bases, the J end by 2 bases, with 13 bases between. Looked up from germline, CDR1 is ENHRY and CDR2 is SYGVKD. The CDR3 loop reads CAIRIGTTNTEAFF. The CDR3, as DNA: TGTGCCATCAGGATCGGGACGACCAACACTGAAGCTTTCTTT.

The chain carries TRBV7-8 and TRBJ1-1, with 9 bases fitting TRBD1. This CDR3 region has 14 residues. Trimming cost V 5 bases and J 5 bases; bases outside gene matches: 6. Germline V gene sequence: CDR1 SGHVS, CDR2 FQNEAQ. For the CDR3, the DNA is TGTGCCAGCAGCCGAGACAGGGGGTGGACTGAAGCTTTCTTT. Encoded protein: CASSRDRGWTEAFF.

This clone was seen just once. The V gene is TRBV9, the J gene TRBJ1-2; 9 bases fit TRBD1. Losses at the gene ends were 2 bases for V and 2 bases for J; bases not matched to a gene: 7. Germline V gene lookup returns CDR1 SGDLS and CDR2 YYNGEE. The CDR3 covers 16 residues. CDR3 DNA: TGTGCCAGCAGCGTCCACCCGGGACAGGGCAACTATGGCTACACCTTC. Translated, it gives CASSVHPGQGNYGYTF.

The genes are TRBV9 and TRBJ2-2, with 10 bases aligning to TRBD2. The V and J ends lost 4 bases and 3 bases, in that order; junction bases with no gene match: 6. This CDR3 has 16 amino acids. The germline V gene has CDR1 SGDLS and CDR2 YYNGEE. CDR3 protein: CASSPSGGGDTGELFF. The CDR3 nucleotides are TGTGCCAGCAGCCCTAGCGGGGGCGGAGACACCGGGGAGCTGTTTTTT. The full variable domain, completed using reference TRBV9 and TRBJ2-2, is DSGVTQTPKHLITATGQRVTLRCSPRSGDLSVYWYQQSLDQGLQFLIQYYNGEERAKGNILERFSAQQFPDLHSELNLSSLELGDSALYFCASSPSGGGDTGELFFGEGSRLTVL.

J is TRBJ1-6 and V is TRBV3-1 (or the pseudogene TRBV3-2); D might be TRBD1 (6 bases). This CDR3 comprises 14 residues. The V gene's germline CDR1 is LGHDT and CDR2 YNNKEL (reference sequence). The ends were cut back, 10 bases at V and 7 bases at J, with 17 bases in the middle. CDR3 region: CATSLWTDNSPLHF. The CDR3 DNA sequence: TGTGCCACCTCGCTATGGACAGACAATTCACCCCTCCACTTT.